This is a list of T cell receptor beta chains from one sample in a study of regulatory T cells in long-lasting Graves disease. TCRdb reprocessed the multiplex PCR reads via MiXCR and lists one record per CDR3 protein. The data show 520,000 or so distinct CDR3 sequences, with around 12% seen just once and roughly 8.9% held by the top ten. These data were likewise used in another study, on T cells in Graves' hyperthyroidism and ophthalmopathy.

The sequenced sample was peripheral blood mononuclear cells (PBMCs), obtained at new diagnosis, from a patient treated with antithyroid drugs. The receptor source for this set is a woman in her twenties or thirties with Graves disease. The CDR3 runs from the conserved cysteine through the conserved F or W. The order of the fields is J gene, V gene, CDR3 protein.

>TRBJ1-2|TRBV28
CASSPYRQEHYGYTF
>TRBJ2-7|TRBV28
CASSFGEEWAQYF
>TRBJ2-6|TRBV11-2
CASSSRQAAGANVLTF
>TRBJ2-1|TRBV11-2
CASSFMYNYNEQFF
>TRBJ1-1|TRBV12-3/TRBV12-4
CASSLFGTGRRSEAFF
>TRBJ2-3|TRBV5-1
CASSWGLLAGADTQYF
>TRBJ2-1|TRBV3-1
CASSPSTSGSEFF
>TRBJ1-2|TRBV5-1
CASSLAHAGGYGYTF
>TRBJ1-2|TRBV19
CASSIAASNYGYTF
>TRBJ2-5|TRBV12-3/TRBV12-4
CASRHSGRGETQYF
>TRBJ2-5|TRBV20-1
CSAVTLRTQETQYF
>TRBJ1-5|TRBV7-8
CASSLVGRDYWQPQHF
>TRBJ2-5|TRBV15
CATSRTTGRTQETQYF
>TRBJ1-4|TRBV20-1
CSVRKPRGFNEKLFF
>TRBJ1-5|TRBV4-1
CASSQVGGTDQPQHF
>TRBJ1-2|TRBV20-1
CSASPRQPAGYGYTF
>TRBJ1-2|TRBV6-1
CASRRTSGAHGYTF
>TRBJ1-5|TRBV3-1
CASSQGRGSSNQPQHF
>TRBJ2-7|TRBV18
CASSPQGLSYEQYF
>TRBJ2-2|TRBV15
CATSRDRVGWSPNTGELFF
>TRBJ1-2|TRBV19
CASRPRSRGYTF
>TRBJ2-7|TRBV28
CASSLSQGIFTYEQYF
>TRBJ2-1|TRBV15
CATSSRGGGEQFF
>TRBJ2-7|TRBV5-1
CASSLGGREGAQGNYEQYF
>TRBJ1-2|TRBV20-1
CSAFTGTGGGYTF
>TRBJ2-6|TRBV3-1
CASSQVPGANVLTF
>TRBJ2-7|TRBV7-8
CASSLVYRGRAVVETYEQYF
>TRBJ2-1|TRBV25-1
CASSSYPGTSPKGVGEYNEQFF
>TRBJ2-7|TRBV27
CASRDDYEQYF
>TRBJ1-5|TRBV28
CASSLGVRADQPQHF
>TRBJ2-3|TRBV7-9
CASSFPGGRGPPGDTQYF
>TRBJ2-1|TRBV18
CASSPLPTSGSPFF
>TRBJ2-4|TRBV19
CASGTRGLGNIQYF
>TRBJ1-6|TRBV12-3/TRBV12-4
CASSFQSGHSPLHF
>TRBJ2-7|TRBV7-2
CASSLYWGGGLQYF
>TRBJ1-2|TRBV20-1
CSARGLTAHLYGYTF
>TRBJ1-5|TRBV7-2
CASSLALNSNQPQHF